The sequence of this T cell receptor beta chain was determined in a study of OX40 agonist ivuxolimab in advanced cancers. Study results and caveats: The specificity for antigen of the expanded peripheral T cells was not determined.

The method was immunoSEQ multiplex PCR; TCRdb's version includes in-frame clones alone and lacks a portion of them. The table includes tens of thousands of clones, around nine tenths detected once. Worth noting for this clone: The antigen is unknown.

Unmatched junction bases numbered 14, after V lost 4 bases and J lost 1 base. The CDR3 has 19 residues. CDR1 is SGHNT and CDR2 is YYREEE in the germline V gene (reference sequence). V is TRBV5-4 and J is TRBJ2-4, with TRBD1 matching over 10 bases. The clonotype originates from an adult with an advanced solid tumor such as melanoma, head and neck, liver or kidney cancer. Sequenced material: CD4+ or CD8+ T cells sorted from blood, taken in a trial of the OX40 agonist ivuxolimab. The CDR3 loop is CASSPTHDRDRGAKNIQYF. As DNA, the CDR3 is TGTGCCAGCAGCCCTACACACGACCGGGACAGGGGCGCCAAAAACATTCAGTACTTC.